What follows is one TCR beta chain and its context. Its recognized antigen is unknown. Base qualities are missing; no much larger clone stands one base away. The time point label of this sample denotes: about 28 days (+/-7) after the second vaccine dose. Because spike-specific TCR depth and breadth did not differ between the two schedules, AZD1222 recipients who got a second dose at roughly 4 weeks were pooled with those who got a second dose at roughly 12 weeks. Vaccinee samples came from UK trials COV001 and COV002, including a single-blind randomized controlled phase 2/3 trial of AZD1222 (ChAdOx1 nCoV-19) in healthy adults. For TCRbeta chain sequencing, PBMC samples were collected from trial participants at day 0 and at day 28 after the second dose. The CDR3 regions of human TCRbeta chains were analyzed by immunosequencing. Processing in the source paper ran as follows. Repertoire TCRs were matched against a reference library of SARS-CoV-2-specific TCRs generated with the MIRA antigen-specificity platform. Breadth was defined as the fraction of unique TCRs that were SARS-CoV-2-associated. Depth was defined as the fraction of total T cells that were SARS-CoV-2-associated. Using the MIRA data, each spike-specific TCR was assigned both to the spike region to which the TCR was reactive and to a CD4 or CD8 class. Log10-transformed breadth and depth values were compared by one-way ANOVA with Sidak's multiple comparisons tests. TCRdb re-hosts the immuneACCESS table, in-frame sequences only. Its copies lack some clones; in the studies checked, an unresolved V gene accounts for under half of them, and the cause for the rest is not known. The V and J calls and the clone size are those of that table, but D and trimming were determined from the DNA. Recorded for this sample are around 150,000 clones; around 90% of them occurred a single time. The ten biggest clones cover roughly 0.98% of the sample.

The germline V gene supplies CDR1 KGHSH and CDR2 LQKENI. The V end gives up 8 bases and the J end 2 bases, leaving 6 bases in the junction not matched to a gene. The CDR3 numbers 14 residues from cysteine through phenylalanine. The CDR3 DNA has 42 bases and is translated from base 1. The data belong to a study of T cell responses to AZD1222 COVID-19 vaccine (dated by TCRdb to about 2021). About the investigation overall: TCR sequencing covered 230 or so trial participants: 200 to 210 given two doses of AZD1222 and 26 given two doses of MenACWY control vaccine. Trial participants were enrolled by age into subgroups of 18-55, 56-69 and 70-plus years, and around 140, 26 and 57 TCR-sequenced participants, respectively, were included in these subgroups. What the authors observed across the whole study: Only five or six AZD1222 recipients were SARS-CoV-2 seropositive at baseline, limiting conclusions about previously exposed vaccinees. Epitopes outside the regions mutated in the B.1.351 and B.1.1.7 variants were reportedly recognized by nearly half of the unique spike-specific TCRs. Participants were mostly white British and included more females than males, and it was suggested by the authors that clonal diversity may have been underestimated. CD4 TCRs associated with the vaccine covered the entire spike protein, and the dominant responses were in regions 160-218 and 743-854. A significant rise in spike-specific TCR breadth and depth was observed after two AZD1222 doses relative to day 0 and relative to MenACWY recipients. In the small 56-69-year group, the increase in depth fell short of significance, most likely because of low power. No day 14 peak-response samples were available, so repertoires were characterized only after the peak T cell response.

The sample consisted of peripheral blood, taken 28 days after the second AZD1222 dose. The TCR originated in an adult who received the AZD1222 COVID-19 vaccine. The chain was built from TRBV18 and TRBJ2-7, and TRBD1 matches 10 of the central bases. The CDR3 region has the sequence CASAGTGVPYEQYF. The nucleotide sequence is given as TGTGCCAGCGCAGGGACAGGGGTGCCCTACGAGCAGTACTTC.